The subject of this entry is one T cell receptor beta chain. This record comes from a study of shared clonotypes between healthy human individuals. Produced via immunoSEQ multiplex PCR; TCRdb's table is partial and in-frame only. Among around 1.9 million clones, about 92% were seen once, and the ten largest hold roughly 1.7%. Trimming stripped 5 bases from V and 5 bases from J, with 15 bases between. This CDR3 has 14 residues. Per germline, CDR1 MNHEY and CDR2 SMNVEV (reference sequence). Positive CCR7 selection of CD45RO-negative cells yielded the naive CD8 cells, and terminally differentiated effector memory CD45RA+ cells were excluded.

The specimen was naive CD8+ T cells from PBMCs. The sequence was obtained from a man younger than 35 in good health. Some clones in this sample may be carry-over from other donors' samples. V gene TRBV27 combines with J gene TRBJ1-2, with D perhaps matching TRBD1 (5 bases). DNA for the CDR3: TGTGCCAGCAGTGCGCAGGGCGTGTGGTATGGCTACACCTTC. Amino acids: CASSAQGVWYGYTF.